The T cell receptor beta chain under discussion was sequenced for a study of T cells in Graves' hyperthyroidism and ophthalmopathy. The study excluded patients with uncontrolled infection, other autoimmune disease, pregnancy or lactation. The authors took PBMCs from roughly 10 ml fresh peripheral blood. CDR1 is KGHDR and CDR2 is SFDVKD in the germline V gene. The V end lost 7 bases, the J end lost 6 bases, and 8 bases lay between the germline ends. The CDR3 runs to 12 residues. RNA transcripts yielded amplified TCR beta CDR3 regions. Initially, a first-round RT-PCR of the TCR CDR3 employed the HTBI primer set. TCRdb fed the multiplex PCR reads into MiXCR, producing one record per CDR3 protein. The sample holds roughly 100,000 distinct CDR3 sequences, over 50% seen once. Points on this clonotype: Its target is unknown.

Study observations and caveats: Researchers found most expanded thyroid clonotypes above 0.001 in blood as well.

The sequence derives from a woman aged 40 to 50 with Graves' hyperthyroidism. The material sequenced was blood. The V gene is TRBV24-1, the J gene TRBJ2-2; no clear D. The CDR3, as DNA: TGTGCCACCAGCGACTTCCCCGGGGAGCTGTTTTTT. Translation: CATSDFPGELFF.